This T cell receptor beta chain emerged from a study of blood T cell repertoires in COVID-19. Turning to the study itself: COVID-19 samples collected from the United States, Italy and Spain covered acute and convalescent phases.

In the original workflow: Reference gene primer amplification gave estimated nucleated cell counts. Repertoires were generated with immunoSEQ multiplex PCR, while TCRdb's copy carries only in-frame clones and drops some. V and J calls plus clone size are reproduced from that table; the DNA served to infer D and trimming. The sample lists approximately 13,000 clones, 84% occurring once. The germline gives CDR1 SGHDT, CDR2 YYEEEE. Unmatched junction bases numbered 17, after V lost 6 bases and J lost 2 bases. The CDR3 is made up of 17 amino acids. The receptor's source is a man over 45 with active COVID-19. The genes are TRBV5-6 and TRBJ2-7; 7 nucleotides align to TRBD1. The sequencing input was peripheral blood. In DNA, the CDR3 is TGTGCCAGCATATTAAGTAAGGGACAGCGAAACCCCTACGAGCAGTACTTC. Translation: CASILSKGQRNPYEQYF. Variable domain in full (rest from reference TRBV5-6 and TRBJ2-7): DAGVTQSPTHLIKTRGQQVTLRCSPKSGHDTVSWYQQALGQGPQFIFQYYEEEERQRGNFPDRFSGHQFPNYSSELNVNALLLGDSALYLCASILSKGQRNPYEQYFGPGTRLTVT.